What follows are 24 T cell receptor beta chains derived from one specimen sequenced in a study of cytomegalovirus exposure and HLA in healthy donors. Vbeta (60) and Jbeta (13) primers were used in the PCR. Data came from immunoSEQ multiplex PCR; TCRdb stores just in-frame clones and leaves some out. The sample carries about 160,000 clones, approximately 88% recorded once. Sequences were obtained from PBMCs. These receptors originate from a woman aged 25 to 39 in good health and CMV-seronegative.

This chain uses TRBV29-1 with TRBJ2-3; 14 bases fit TRBD2. CDR1 SQVTM and CDR2 ANQGSEA come from the germline V gene. This CDR3 comprises 13 residues. CDR3 coding DNA: TGCGGACTAGCGGGGGGAATCACAGATACGCAGTATTTT. Encoded protein: CGLAGGITDTQYF.

CDR3 coding DNA: TGTGCCAGCAGCAACCCGGGCTACGAGCAGTACTTC. Encoded protein: CASSNPGYEQYF. The chain is built from TRBV7-7 and TRBJ2-7, with D hard to call. CDR3 length equals 12 residues. The germline V gene has CDR1 SSHAT and CDR2 FNYEAQ (reference sequence). V lost 5 bases, J lost 3 bases, and 8 bases lay in between.

The chain has TRBV19 and TRBJ2-1; D is undetermined. Germline CDR1 is LNHDA and CDR2 is SQIVND (reference sequence). CDR3 length equals 13 residues. V lost 3 bases to trimming and J lost 8 bases, with 11 bases between them. The chain's CDR3 is CASSIPNVDEQFF. Written as DNA, the CDR3 is TGTGCCAGTAGTATCCCCAACGTAGATGAGCAGTTCTTC.

This sequence joins TRBV7-9 and TRBJ1-1; D call uncertain. V was pared by 7 bases and J by 1 base, with 7 bases between. The germline V gene encodes CDR1 SEHNR and CDR2 FQNEAQ (reference sequence). The CDR3 spans 12 residues. The CDR3 loop reads CASTRPNTEAFF. The DNA of the CDR3 is TGTGCCAGCACCAGGCCGAACACTGAAGCTTTCTTT.

The chain recombines TRBV25-1 with TRBJ1-2; 8 bases agree with TRBD1. V gave up 0 bases and J gave up 8 bases; unmatched junction bases: 8. The V gene's germline CDR1 is MGHDK and CDR2 SYGVNS. This CDR3 has 15 residues. CDR3 region: CASSEYPGQAGGYTF. The DNA of the CDR3 is TGTGCCAGCAGTGAATATCCGGGACAGGCGGGGGGCTACACCTTC.

The genes are TRBV27 and TRBJ2-7; a possible D gene is TRBD2 (5 bases). CDR1 MNHEY and CDR2 SMNVEV come from the germline V gene (reference sequence). The CDR3 consists of 15 residues. V was trimmed by 6 bases and J by 0 bases, leaving 15 bases between them. CDR3 sequence: CASSTAVTNSYEQYF. Written as DNA, the CDR3 is TGTGCCAGCAGCACAGCGGTAACAAACTCCTACGAGCAGTACTTC.

The chain recombines TRBV28 with TRBJ1-4; the match to TRBD1 covers 10 bases. The CDR3 consists of 15 residues. Germline V gene sequence: CDR1 MDHEN, CDR2 SYDVKM. V lost 5 bases, J lost 7 bases, and 7 bases stayed unmatched. The CDR3 sequence is CASSADRGQGEKLFF. DNA of the CDR3: TGTGCCAGCAGTGCAGACAGGGGGCAGGGTGAAAAACTGTTTTTT.

The chain has TRBV7-6 and TRBJ2-1, with D perhaps TRBD2 (5 bases). V dropped 3 bases and J dropped 7 bases, with 7 bases sitting between them. The length of the CDR3 is 12 residues. Germline V gene lookup returns CDR1 SGHVS and CDR2 FNYEAQ. The CDR3 DNA reads as TGTGCCAGCAGCTTCGGGGTAAATGAGCAGTTCTTC. This translates into CASSFGVNEQFF.

The table lists this clone with a count of one. V and J are TRBV4-3 and TRBJ1-2, with TRBD1 matching over 7 bases. The CDR3 contains 17 residues. CDR1 is LGHNA and CDR2 is YSLEER in the germline V gene. Losses at the gene ends were 1 base for V and 7 bases for J; bases not matched to a gene: 15. CDR3 protein: CASSQASGTAHVRGYTF. For the CDR3, the DNA is TGCGCCAGCAGCCAAGCGTCTGGGACAGCCCATGTCCGTGGCTACACCTTC.

The J gene is TRBJ2-4, the V gene TRBV19, with TRBD1 matching 11 bases. The CDR3 consists of 17 residues. CDR1 and CDR2 from the germline V gene are LNHDA and SQIVND (reference sequence). With 5 bases clipped from V and 5 bases from J, the junction kept 11 bases outside the gene matches. For the CDR3, the DNA is TGTGCCAGTAGTCTAAGGGCCGGACAGGGGGCGCAAAACATTCAGTACTTC. It yields the protein CASSLRAGQGAQNIQYF.

The sample holds a few counts of this clone. The rearrangement uses TRBV5-8 and TRBJ2-5, with D possibly TRBD1 on 6 matching bases. The J call may be mistaken, given a closer DNA end match to TRBJ2-7. CDR3 length: 12 residues. Germline values: CDR1 SGHTS, CDR2 YDEGEE. CDR3 nucleotide sequence: TGTGCCAGAAGCAGGGGCTCCTACGAGCAGTACTTC. Its protein product is CARSRGSYEQYF.

The sample holds one count of this clone. The chain links TRBV5-4 to TRBJ1-2, with no clear D. Per the germline V gene, CDR1 is SGHNT and CDR2 is YYREEE (reference sequence). Deletions cut 0 bases from V and 7 bases from J, with 13 bases between. The CDR3 runs to 14 residues. This CDR3 reads CASSLGHRESGYTF. CDR3 DNA sequence: TGTGCCAGCAGCTTGGGGCACAGAGAGTCTGGCTACACCTTC.

This clone was seen more than once but under ten times. V gene TRBV7-6 combines with J gene TRBJ2-2, with 7 bases aligning to TRBD1. There are 19 residues in the CDR3. Germline CDR1 reads SGHVS; CDR2 reads FNYEAQ. J gave up 4 bases and V 1 base, and 15 bases lay outside the gene matches. CDR3 loop: CASSLDRVGTAGPTGELFF. In DNA form, the CDR3 reads TGTGCCAGCAGCTTAGATAGGGTGGGGACAGCCGGGCCCACCGGGGAGCTGTTTTTT.

The chain is built from TRBV28 and TRBJ2-3; 12 bases map to TRBD2. The V gene's germline CDR1 is MDHEN and CDR2 SYDVKM. Trimming cost V 6 bases and J 1 base; bases outside gene matches: 5. The CDR3 runs 16 residues. CDR3 in DNA: TGTGCCAGCAGAACACCTAGCGGGAGGGGCACAGATACGCAGTATTTT. Protein product: CASRTPSGRGTDTQYF.

This clone was observed a single time. The CDR3 reads CASRETGVKNIQYF. The DNA of the CDR3 is TGTGCCAGCAGGGAGACAGGGGTAAAAAACATTCAGTACTTC. The chain couples TRBV2 to TRBJ2-4, with 8 bases identical to TRBD1. CDR1 is SNHLY and CDR2 is FYNNEI in the germline V gene. The CDR3 contains 14 residues. V lost 6 bases, J lost 4 bases, and 5 bases stayed unmatched.

The chain carries TRBV27 and TRBJ2-1; D remains unclear. Germline CDR1 and CDR2: MNHEY and SMNVEV (reference sequence). The CDR3 length is 16 residues. V gave up 4 bases and J gave up 0 bases, with 13 bases separating them. The CDR3 bases are TGTGCCAGCAGTTCGGTGGGCCCATTCTCCTACAATGAGCAGTTCTTC. Its translation: CASSSVGPFSYNEQFF.

This clone was observed a single time. This rearrangement joins TRBV5-4 to TRBJ2-5, with D possibly being TRBD2 (6 bases). The germline V and J ends were trimmed by 1 base and 1 base, with 8 bases remaining between them. The germline CDR1 and CDR2 sequences are SGHNT and YYREEE (reference sequence). There are 14 residues in the CDR3. CDR3 DNA sequence: TGTGCCAGCAGCTTGTCCGGGGGCCAAGAGACCCAGTACTTC. It is translated as CASSLSGGQETQYF.

The CDR3, as DNA: TGTGCCACCAGGGCTCGGACAGATCTGACTAGCGGGATCTACAATGAGCAGTTCTTC. Encoded protein: CATRARTDLTSGIYNEQFF. The chain has TRBV15 and TRBJ2-1; 11 nucleotides align to TRBD2. CDR3 size: 19 residues. The V segment lost 6 bases and the J segment 3 bases; nucleotides outside the gene matches: 16. Germline V gene lookup returns CDR1 LNHNV and CDR2 YYDKDF (reference sequence). Variable domain in full (rest from reference TRBV15 and TRBJ2-1): DAMVIQNPRYQVTQFGKPVTLSCSQTLNHNVMYWYQQKSSQAPKLLFHYYDKDFNNEADTPDNFQSRRPNTSFCFLDIRSPGLGDTAMYLCATRARTDLTSGIYNEQFFGPGTRLTVL.

The chain carries TRBV5-5 and TRBJ1-1; D possibly corresponds to TRBD1 (5 bases). The germline V gene encodes CDR1 SGHKS and CDR2 YYEKEE (reference sequence). The CDR3 sequence is 16 residues long. V lost 0 bases to trimming and J lost 0 bases, with 12 bases between them. CDR3 in DNA: TGTGCCAGCAGCTTGGAATGGCCAGGGATGAACACTGAAGCTTTCTTT. Protein: CASSLEWPGMNTEAFF.

This chain joins TRBV7-2 and TRBJ2-2, with 9 bases fitting TRBD2. Per the germline V gene, CDR1 is SGHTA and CDR2 is FQGNSA. The CDR3 extends over 18 amino acids. After removal of 5 bases from V and 4 bases from J, the junction contained 14 bases not matched to a gene. The CDR3 coding sequence is TGTGCCAGCAGCCCGCTGGGGATAGCGGGAGCGGGCACCGGGGAGCTGTTTTTT. It encodes CASSPLGIAGAGTGELFF.

In nucleotides, the CDR3 is TGCGCCAGCAGCTTGGGGACACTTTATGGCTACACCTTC. Amino acids: CASSLGTLYGYTF. This chain joins TRBV5-1 and TRBJ1-2, with D possibly TRBD1 on 5 matching bases. CDR1 SGHRS and CDR2 YFSETQ come from the germline V gene. This CDR3 is built from 13 residues. V lost 0 bases and J lost 5, with 8 bases in between.

This chain links TRBV7-8 with TRBJ1-4; D is possibly TRBD1 (6 bases). The CDR3 extends over 18 amino acids. The V gene lost 2 bases and the J gene lost 4 bases, with 20 bases spanning the gap. Germline lookup yields CDR1 SGHVS and CDR2 FQNEAQ. The CDR3 DNA reads as TGTGCCAGCAGCTTAAGCCCGTTCGGTGCAGGGGATAATGAAAAACTGTTTTTT. It yields the protein CASSLSPFGAGDNEKLFF.

The V gene is TRBV6-5, the J gene TRBJ2-3; TRBD1 agrees at 7 bases. J was trimmed by 2 bases and V by 10 bases; bases with no gene match: 12. The CDR3 consists of 15 residues. In germline, CDR1 is MNHEY, CDR2 SVGAGI. The CDR3 here is CATSRGGMPTDTQYF. The CDR3 nucleotides are TGTGCCACCTCACGAGGGGGCATGCCCACAGATACGCAGTATTTT.

The rearrangement links TRBV6-5 to TRBJ1-1, with TRBD1 matching 11 bases. The CDR3 covers 15 residues. Looked up from germline, CDR1 is MNHEY and CDR2 is SVGAGI. V trimming: 0 bases; J trimming: 4 bases; junction bases outside the gene matches: 1. The DNA of the CDR3 is TGTGCCAGCAGTTACTCGGGGACAGGGGGCACTGAAGCTTTCTTT. Its protein product is CASSYSGTGGTEAFF.